These 15 T cell receptor beta chains originate from one sample sequenced in a study of OX40 agonist ivuxolimab in advanced cancers. Measured with immunoSEQ multiplex PCR; TCRdb has only the in-frame clones, and not every one. The sample yields roughly 56,000 clones, around four fifths seen once. Specimen: CD4+ or CD8+ T cells sorted from blood, collected in a trial of the OX40 agonist ivuxolimab. Every receptor here comes from an adult with an advanced solid tumor such as melanoma, head and neck, liver or kidney cancer.

This rearrangement joins TRBV19 to TRBJ1-5, with D hard to call. Trimming took 8 bases from V and 1 from J, leaving 12 bases between them. Germline assignment: CDR1 LNHDA and CDR2 SQIVND (reference sequence). CDR3 length: 14 amino acids. This CDR3 is CASSEAGSNQPQHF. CDR3 DNA: TGTGCCAGTTCCGAGGCCGGAAGCAATCAGCCCCAGCATTTT.

The chain recombines TRBV18 with TRBJ2-3; TRBD1 matches 7 bases. V trimming: 5 bases; J trimming: 10 bases; junction bases outside the gene matches: 21. Germline lookup yields CDR1 KGHSH and CDR2 LQKENI. This CDR3 is built from 17 residues. The CDR3 DNA reads as TGTGCCAGCTCAGGGACAGACCCACGCAAGCACAGAGCAGCGCAGTATTTT. Its protein product is CASSGTDPRKHRAAQYF. Looking up the rest from reference TRBV18 and TRBJ2-3 gives the full variable domain: NAGVMQNPRHLVRRRGQEARLRCSPMKGHSHVYWYRQLPEEGLKFMVYLQKENIIDESGMPKERFSAEFPKEGPSILRIQQVVRGDSAAYFCASSGTDPRKHRAAQYFGPGTRLTVL.

The rearrangement uses TRBV6-5 and TRBJ2-2; 7 nucleotides line up with TRBD1. Germline V gives CDR1 MNHEY, CDR2 SVGAGI. V shed 6 bases and J 5 bases; nucleotides not matched to a gene: 3. The CDR3 extends over 13 amino acids. The CDR3 sequence is CASSLRGTGELFF. CDR3 DNA sequence: TGTGCCAGCAGCCTCAGGGGGACCGGGGAGCTGTTTTTT.

The rearrangement joins TRBV4-3 to TRBJ1-2; D uncertain. The CDR3 length is 16 residues. Germline lookup yields CDR1 LGHNA and CDR2 YSLEER. V was cut by 1 base and J by 2 bases, with 14 bases left in between. CDR3: CASSQALAGGNYGYTF. CDR3 nucleotide sequence: TGCGCCAGCAGCCAAGCCTTGGCAGGAGGGAACTATGGCTACACCTTC.

This chain connects TRBV7-9 to TRBJ1-2, with 8 positions matching TRBD1. In germline, CDR1 is SEHNR, CDR2 FQNEAQ (reference sequence). The V segment lost 1 base and the J segment 8 bases; nucleotides outside the gene matches: 6. The CDR3 spans 14 residues. As DNA, the CDR3 is TGTGCCAGCAGCTTAGAATGGGACAGGCGCGGCTACACCTTC. This codes for CASSLEWDRRGYTF.

The V call is TRBV13, the J call TRBJ2-4; possibly TRBD2 for D (6 bases). This CDR3 spans 14 amino acids. V was shortened by 2 bases and J by 3 bases, with 8 bases between the two germline ends. CDR1 is PRHDT, CDR2 FYEKMQ, per germline (reference sequence). CDR3: CASSLWEVKNIQYF. The CDR3 nucleotides read TGTGCCAGCAGCTTATGGGAGGTCAAAAACATTCAGTACTTC.

The chain recombines TRBV9 with TRBJ2-1; TRBD1 matches at 7 bases. The V gene's germline CDR1 is SGDLS and CDR2 YYNGEE. The CDR3 contains 14 residues. V lost 3 bases and J lost 9; bases outside the gene matches: 9. The CDR3 reads CASSAQQGLGEQFF. CDR3 DNA: TGTGCCAGCAGCGCTCAACAGGGGCTAGGTGAGCAGTTCTTC.

The V call is TRBV5-6, the J call TRBJ2-7; TRBD1 aligns across 8 bases. The J segment lost 4 bases and the V segment lost 1 base, leaving 10 bases of the junction unmatched. From germline, CDR1 is SGHDT and CDR2 YYEEEE. The CDR3 is 16 residues long. Written as DNA, the CDR3 is TGTGCCAGCAGCTTGAAGGTTGACAGGGGATCGTACGAGCAGTACTTC. Protein product: CASSLKVDRGSYEQYF.

J is TRBJ2-2 and V is TRBV18, with D unresolved. This CDR3 spans 17 amino acids. Looked up from germline, CDR1 is KGHSH and CDR2 is LQKENI. The V end was cut by 0 bases, the J end by 0 bases, with 11 bases between. In DNA form, the CDR3 reads TGTGCCAGCTCACCACCATCTGGTGGCGCGAACACCGGGGAGCTGTTTTTT. Amino acid sequence: CASSPPSGGANTGELFF.

The V and J genes are TRBV27 and TRBJ2-1; D is possibly TRBD1 (6 bases). V dropped 2 bases and J dropped 2 bases, with 10 bases sitting between them. Germline V gene lookup returns CDR1 MNHEY and CDR2 SMNVEV (reference sequence). The CDR3 is made up of 15 amino acids. The CDR3 spells CASSLARTAYNEQFF. The CDR3 DNA reads TGTGCCAGCAGTTTAGCCAGGACAGCCTACAATGAGCAGTTCTTC.

This chain uses TRBV30 with TRBJ2-7; possibly TRBD1 or TRBD2 for D (5 bases each). The CDR3 sequence is 15 residues long. Germline V gives CDR1 GTSNPN, CDR2 SVGIG (reference sequence). V was cut by 2 bases and J by 0 bases, with 14 bases left in between. CDR3 residues: CAWSFQGVNSYEQYF. The DNA of the CDR3 is TGTGCCTGGAGTTTCCAGGGAGTCAACTCCTACGAGCAGTACTTC.

As to this clone: This same CDR3 is encoded by further DNA sequences in the sample. This rearrangement joins TRBV28 to TRBJ1-2, with D possibly being TRBD1 (6 bases). Germline CDR1 and CDR2: MDHEN and SYDVKM. V was trimmed by 4 bases and J by 7 bases, leaving 7 bases between them. CDR3 length equals 11 residues. The CDR3 region is CASSSQGGYTF. The CDR3 DNA reads as TGTGCCAGCAGTTCACAGGGTGGCTACACCTTC.

This clone is a singleton in its sample. The J gene is TRBJ2-4, the V gene TRBV29-1; D gene ambiguous. CDR1 is SQVTM and CDR2 is ANQGSEA in the germline V gene. There are 15 residues in the CDR3. Trimming cost V 4 bases and J 4 bases, with 17 bases left between them. CDR3 protein: CSVVALTTKKNIQYF. DNA for the CDR3: TGCAGCGTTGTAGCCCTTACTACGAAAAAAAACATTCAGTACTTC.

This clone was recorded once. This chain links TRBV7-6 with TRBJ2-1; D could derive from TRBD1 or TRBD2 (6 bases each). Trimming cost V 4 bases and J 2 bases, with 9 bases left between them. The germline CDR1 and CDR2 sequences are SGHVS and FNYEAQ. The CDR3 runs 14 residues. CDR3 DNA: TGTGCCAGCAGCTGGGGGGCCACCTACAATGAGCAGTTCTTC. This encodes CASSWGATYNEQFF.

V and J are TRBV7-6 and TRBJ2-5; D might be TRBD1 (6 bases). Germline CDR1 and CDR2: SGHVS and FNYEAQ. The CDR3 consists of 15 residues. The ends were cut back, 1 base at V and 5 bases at J, with 14 bases in the middle. The CDR3 protein is CASSLDTGSLETQYF. As DNA, the CDR3 is TGTGCCAGCAGCTTAGACACAGGGTCTTTGGAGACCCAGTACTTC. Full variable domain (rest looked up from reference TRBV7-6 and TRBJ2-5): GAGVSQSPRYKVTKRGQDVALRCDPISGHVSLYWYRQALGQGPEFLTYFNYEAQQDKSGLPNDRFSAERPEGSISTLTIQRTEQRDSAMYRCASSLDTGSLETQYFGPGTRLLVL.